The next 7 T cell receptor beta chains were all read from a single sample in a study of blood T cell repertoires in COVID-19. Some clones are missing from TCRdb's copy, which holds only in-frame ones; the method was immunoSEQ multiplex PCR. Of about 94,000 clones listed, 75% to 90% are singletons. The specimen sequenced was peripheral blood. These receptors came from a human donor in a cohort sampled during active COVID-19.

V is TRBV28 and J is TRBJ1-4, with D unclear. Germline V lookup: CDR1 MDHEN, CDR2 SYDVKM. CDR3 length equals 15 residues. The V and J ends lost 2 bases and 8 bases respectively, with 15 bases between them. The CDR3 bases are TGTGCCAGCAGTTTAGTAGGCCTACTAGGCGAAAAACTGTTTTTT. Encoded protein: CASSLVGLLGEKLFF.

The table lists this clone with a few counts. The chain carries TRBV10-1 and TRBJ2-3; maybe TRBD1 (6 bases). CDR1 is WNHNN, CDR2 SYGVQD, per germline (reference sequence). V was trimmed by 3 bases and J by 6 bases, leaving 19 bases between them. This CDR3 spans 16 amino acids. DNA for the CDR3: TGCGCCAGCAGTGAAGAACAGGGAGTTAATTCGGATACGCAGTATTTT. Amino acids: CASSEEQGVNSDTQYF.

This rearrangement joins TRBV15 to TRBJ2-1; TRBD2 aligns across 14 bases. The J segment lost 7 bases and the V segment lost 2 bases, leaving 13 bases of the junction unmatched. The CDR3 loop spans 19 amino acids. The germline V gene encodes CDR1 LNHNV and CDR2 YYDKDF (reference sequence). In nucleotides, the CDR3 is TGTGCCACCAGCAGACCCTGGGGACTAGCGGGAGAGGGGGCAAATGAGCAGTTCTTC. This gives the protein CATSRPWGLAGEGANEQFF.

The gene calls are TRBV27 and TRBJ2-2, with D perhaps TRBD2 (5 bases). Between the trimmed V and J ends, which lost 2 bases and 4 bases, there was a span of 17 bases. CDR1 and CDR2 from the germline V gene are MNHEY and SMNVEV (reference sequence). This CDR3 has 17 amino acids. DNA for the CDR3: TGTGCCAGCAGTTTAAGAGGTCGGTCTAGCAGCACCGGGGAGCTGTTTTTT. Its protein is CASSLRGRSSSTGELFF.

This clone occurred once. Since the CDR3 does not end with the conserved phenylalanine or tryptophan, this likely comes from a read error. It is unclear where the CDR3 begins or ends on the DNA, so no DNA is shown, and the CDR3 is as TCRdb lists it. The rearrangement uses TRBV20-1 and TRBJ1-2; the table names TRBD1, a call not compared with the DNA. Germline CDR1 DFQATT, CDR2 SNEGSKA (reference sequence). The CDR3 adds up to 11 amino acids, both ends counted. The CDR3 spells CSAAQGKGAEL.

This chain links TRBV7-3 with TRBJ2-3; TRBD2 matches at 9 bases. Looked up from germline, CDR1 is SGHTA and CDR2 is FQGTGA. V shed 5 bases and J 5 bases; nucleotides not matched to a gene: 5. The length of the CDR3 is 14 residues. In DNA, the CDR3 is TGTGCCAGCAGCCCCGGGACTAGCCTAGATACGCAGTATTTT. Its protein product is CASSPGTSLDTQYF.

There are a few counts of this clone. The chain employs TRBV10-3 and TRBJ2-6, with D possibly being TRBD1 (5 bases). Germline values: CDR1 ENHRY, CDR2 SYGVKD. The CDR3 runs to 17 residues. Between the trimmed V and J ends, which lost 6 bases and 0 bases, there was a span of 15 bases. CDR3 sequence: CAIRSDIGVSGANVLTF. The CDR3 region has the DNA TGTGCCATCAGGTCGGACATCGGAGTCTCTGGGGCCAACGTCCTGACTTTC.